The 23 T cell receptor beta chains listed next were all sequenced from one sample in a study of blood T cells in healthy people across ages. Sample-barcoded 5' priming and a J-beta primer mix drove a second PCR of about 7 to 12 cycles. TCRdb analysed the 5' RACE reads with MiXCR anew, one entry per CDR3 protein. This table holds 650,000 to 800,000 distinct CDR3 sequences, 40% to 65% found once. Source material: blood. These receptors came from an elderly woman in good health.

The J gene is TRBJ2-6, the V gene TRBV20-1; D gene ambiguous. Germline assignment: CDR1 DFQATT and CDR2 SNEGSKA (reference sequence). The CDR3 consists of 13 residues. Trimming removed 3 bases at V and 1 base at J, with 4 bases between. CDR3 bases: TGCAGTGCTAGCCAGTCTGGGGCCAACGTCCTGACTTTC. The encoded protein is CSASQSGANVLTF.

Ten or more counts support this clonotype. One end of the junction fails to match germline, which may point to a read error. The chain uses TRBV7-2 and TRBJ2-5; 7 bases map to TRBD1. This CDR3 comprises 14 residues. CDR1 SGHTA and CDR2 FQGNSA come from the germline V gene. The CDR3 region is CASSLGTAQETQYF. In DNA, the CDR3 is TGCGCCAGCAGCCTAGGGACAGCCCAAGAGACCCAGTACTTC.

The chain has TRBV10-3 and TRBJ2-5, with TRBD2 identical over 8 bases. The germline V gene has CDR1 ENHRY and CDR2 SYGVKD. The CDR3 spans 16 residues. V trimming: 2 bases; J trimming: 7 bases; junction bases outside the gene matches: 12. The chain's CDR3 is CAISEGTSGALGTQYF. Written as DNA, the CDR3 is TGTGCCATCAGTGAGGGTACTAGCGGAGCCCTCGGGACCCAGTACTTC.

This chain links TRBV2 with TRBJ2-3, with TRBD2 as a possible D gene (7 bases). Germline V gene sequence: CDR1 SNHLY, CDR2 FYNNEI. V lost 6 bases and J 3 bases, leaving 13 bases between the germline ends. The length of the CDR3 is 14 residues. In DNA form, the CDR3 reads TGTGCCAGCAGCGTCAGGGGAGGGACAGATACGCAGTATTTT. This sequence encodes CASSVRGGTDTQYF.

Only one count was recorded for this clonotype. A much larger clone is a single base away; this may be a read error. The J gene is TRBJ2-3, the V gene TRBV7-3; D may be TRBD2 (5 bases). CDR3 size: 14 residues. The V and J ends lost 5 bases and 2 bases respectively, with 11 bases between them. From germline, CDR1 is SGHTA and CDR2 FQGTGA. CDR3 DNA sequence: TGTGCCAGCAGCGTCGGACTGAACACAGATACGCAGTATTTT. It specifies CASSVGLNTDTQYF.

This clonotype was seen only a few times. This may stem from a read error, because a much larger clone lies one nucleotide away. The chain has TRBV28 and TRBJ2-3; TRBD2 is a possible D gene (6 bases). This CDR3 is built from 15 residues. V lost 5 bases, J lost 11 bases, and 23 bases lay in between. Germline V lookup: CDR1 MDHEN, CDR2 SYDVKM. The CDR3 DNA follows: TGTGCCAGCAGTCCACTCCGGGGACTCACTTGGGGGCAGTATTTT. This encodes CASSPLRGLTWGQYF.

The table lists this clonotype with a few counts. The chain couples TRBV27 to TRBJ2-1; D not certain. V gave up 8 bases and J gave up 10 bases, with 15 bases separating them. The CDR3 length is 12 residues. Germline V gene sequence: CDR1 MNHEY, CDR2 SMNVEV (reference sequence). Written as DNA, the CDR3 is TGTGCCAGCTCTTCCGGGCTACGCGAGCAGTTCTTC. Its protein is CASSSGLREQFF.

V and J are TRBV7-2 and TRBJ2-1; the match to TRBD2 covers 12 bases. V lost 3 bases and J lost 4; bases outside the gene matches: 7. CDR1 is SGHTA and CDR2 is FQGNSA in the germline V gene. The CDR3 runs 17 residues. In DNA form, the CDR3 reads TGTGCCAGCAGCTTCCTAGCGGGGGGGCCAGGGTACAATGAGCAGTTCTTC. It yields the protein CASSFLAGGPGYNEQFF. Using reference TRBV7-2 and TRBJ2-1 for the parts outside the CDR3, the full variable domain is GAGVSQSPSNKVTEKGKDVELRCDPISGHTALYWYRQSLGQGLEFLIYFQGNSAPDKSGLPSDRFSAERTGGSVSTLTIQRTQQEDSAVYLCASSFLAGGPGYNEQFFGPGTRLTVL.

The chain links TRBV3-1 to TRBJ2-7; D ambiguous. CDR3 size: 14 residues. Germline-derived CDR1 and CDR2 are LGHDT and YNNKEL (reference sequence). Trimming stripped 2 bases from V and 7 bases from J, with 15 bases between. CDR3 loop: CASSQPGYYNEQYF. The CDR3 coding sequence is TGTGCCAGCAGCCAACCGGGCTACTACAATGAGCAGTACTTC.

V usage is TRBV12-3 or TRBV12-4 and J usage is TRBJ2-4; TRBD1 matches at 7 bases. The DNA end favors TRBJ2-7, so the J call may be wrong. The CDR3 has 13 residues. The CDR3 DNA reads TGTGCCAGCAGACCCGGACAGGCGGGCGAGCAGTACTTC. It specifies CASRPGQAGEQYF.

The CDR3 bases are TGCGCCAGCGGCCCCGGACAGGGAGCTAACTATGGCTACACCTTC. This translates into CASGPGQGANYGYTF. The V call is TRBV4-1, the J call TRBJ1-2; TRBD1 matches at 8 bases. Germline V gene lookup returns CDR1 MGHRA and CDR2 YSYEKL. The trim removed 8 bases at V and 0 bases at J, leaving 8 bases unmatched. The CDR3 runs 15 residues.

To note about this clonotype: It may be a read error: a sequence one base away is much more abundant. The chain carries TRBV9 and TRBJ2-5; 9 bases agree with TRBD1. The CDR3 length is 15 residues. CDR1 is SGDLS, CDR2 YYNGEE, per germline. The DNA for the CDR3 is TGTGCCGGCAGCGTAGAGGGACAGGGAAAAGAGACCCAGTACTTC. Protein: CAGSVEGQGKETQYF. Full variable domain (outside the CDR3, taken from reference TRBV9 and TRBJ2-5): DSGVTQTPKHLITATGQRVTLRCSPRSGDLSVYWYQQSLDQGLQFLIQYYNGEERAKGNILERFSAQQFPDLHSELNLSSLELGDSALYFCAGSVEGQGKETQYFGPGTRLLVL.

A few counts support this clonotype. The chain carries TRBV12-3 or TRBV12-4 and TRBJ2-3; D is undetermined. The CDR3 contains 16 residues. V was cut by 2 bases and J by 2 bases, with 14 bases left in between. The CDR3 region is CASSLIEQEYTDTQYF. The CDR3 bases are TGTGCCAGCAGTTTAATTGAGCAGGAGTACACAGATACGCAGTATTTT.

This clonotype was counted ten times or more. The V call is TRBV7-3, the J call TRBJ1-2; 10 bases are shared with TRBD1. The CDR3 has 12 amino acids. Trimming took 5 bases from V and 13 from J; bases not matched to a gene: 7. Germline loops: CDR1 SGHTA, CDR2 FQGTGA. CDR3 sequence reads: CASSPRTGGATF. For the CDR3, the DNA is TGTGCCAGCAGCCCTAGGACAGGGGGTGCCACCTTC.

This clonotype was found many times. The genes are TRBV5-5 and TRBJ2-1; 7 bases are a match to TRBD2. V shed 0 bases, J shed 6 bases, and the junction held 3 bases outside the gene matches. Per the germline V gene, CDR1 is SGHKS and CDR2 is YYEKEE (reference sequence). The CDR3 covers 14 residues. The CDR3 protein is CASSLVLASNEQFF. In nucleotides, the CDR3 is TGTGCCAGCAGCTTGGTACTAGCGAGCAATGAGCAGTTCTTC. The full variable domain, completed using reference TRBV5-5 and TRBJ2-1, is DAGVTQSPTHLIKTRGQQVTLRCSPISGHKSVSWYQQVLGQGPQFIFQYYEKEERGRGNFPDRFSARQFPNYSSELNVNALLLGDSALYLCASSLVLASNEQFFGPGTRLTVL.

The chain links TRBV11-2 to TRBJ1-2, with D possibly being TRBD1 (6 bases). The CDR3 totals 15 residues. The ends were cut back, 0 bases at V and 4 bases at J, with 12 bases in the middle. Germline assignment: CDR1 SGHAT and CDR2 FQNNGV. DNA for the CDR3: TGTGCCAGCAGCTTAGATACGGGACACAGCTATGGCTACACCTTC. It encodes CASSLDTGHSYGYTF.

This clonotype was seen more than once but under ten times. The chain combines TRBV20-1 with TRBJ2-1, with D possibly TRBD2 on 5 matching bases. The end of the DNA fits TRBJ2-7 better, so the J call may be wrong. The CDR3 is 14 amino acids. Germline values: CDR1 DFQATT, CDR2 SNEGSKA (reference sequence). In DNA form, the CDR3 reads TGCAGTGCCACCCCGGGGAGCTCCTACAATGAGCAGTACTTC. Amino acids: CSATPGSSYNEQYF.

This clonotype was counted ten times or more. The rearrangement uses TRBV29-1 and TRBJ2-3; 11 nucleotides agree with TRBD2. CDR3 length: 16 amino acids. The V gene end was trimmed by 6 bases and the J gene end by 1 base; junction bases not matched to a gene: 9. Germline V gene data show CDR1 as SQVTM and CDR2 as ANQGSEA. The CDR3, as DNA: TGCAGCGTCCGAGGGACTAGCGGCAGCGGCACAGATACGCAGTATTTT. Its translation: CSVRGTSGSGTDTQYF.

This sequence joins TRBV5-5 and TRBJ2-6; D remains unclear. V lost 2 bases, J lost 0 bases, and 15 bases lay in between. The CDR3 has 18 residues. CDR1 and CDR2 from the germline V gene are SGHKS and YYEKEE (reference sequence). CDR3 coding DNA: TGTGCCAGCAGCTTATGGATAGGTTCTATCTCTGGGGCCAACGTCCTGACTTTC. Amino acid sequence: CASSLWIGSISGANVLTF.

The chain employs TRBV27 and TRBJ2-1; D may be TRBD1 or TRBD2 (6 bases each). V lost 5 bases, J lost 4 bases, and 12 bases lay in between. CDR1 is MNHEY, CDR2 SMNVEV, per germline (reference sequence). CDR3 length: 14 residues. The CDR3 spells CASSVRGGYNEQFF. The DNA for the CDR3 is TGTGCCAGCAGTGTAAGAGGGGGGTACAATGAGCAGTTCTTC.

This clonotype has more than one count but fewer than ten. The rearrangement links TRBV12-3 or TRBV12-4 to TRBJ2-3; D call uncertain. CDR3 length: 15 amino acids. The V end was cut by 6 bases, the J end by 0 bases, with 13 bases between. The CDR3 coding sequence is TGTGCCAGCAGCCTTACTCGTTCTAGCACAGATACGCAGTATTTT. Translation: CASSLTRSSTDTQYF.

The table lists this clonotype with many counts. The chain combines TRBV18 with TRBJ1-2; D perhaps matches TRBD1 (6 bases). The ends were cut back, 3 bases at V and 8 bases at J, with 19 bases in the middle. CDR1 KGHSH and CDR2 LQKENI come from the germline V gene. This CDR3 is 15 amino acids long. CDR3 DNA sequence: TGTGCCAGCTCACCTGCCGGGACACCAATTGGGGGCTACACCTTC. Protein sequence: CASSPAGTPIGGYTF. The variable domain in full, with the rest retrieved from reference TRBV18 and TRBJ1-2, is NAGVMQNPRHLVRRRGQEARLRCSPMKGHSHVYWYRQLPEEGLKFMVYLQKENIIDESGMPKERFSAEFPKEGPSILRIQQVVRGDSAAYFCASSPAGTPIGGYTFGSGTRLTVV.

There are many counts of this clonotype. This chain joins TRBV12-3 or TRBV12-4 and TRBJ2-5; TRBD2 matches 8 bases. Unmatched junction bases numbered 8, after V lost 4 bases and J lost 7 bases. The CDR3 is made up of 14 amino acids. The CDR3 bases are TGTGCCAGCAGTTCAGAAGCGGGGGTTGGGACCCAGTACTTC. Protein product: CASSSEAGVGTQYF.